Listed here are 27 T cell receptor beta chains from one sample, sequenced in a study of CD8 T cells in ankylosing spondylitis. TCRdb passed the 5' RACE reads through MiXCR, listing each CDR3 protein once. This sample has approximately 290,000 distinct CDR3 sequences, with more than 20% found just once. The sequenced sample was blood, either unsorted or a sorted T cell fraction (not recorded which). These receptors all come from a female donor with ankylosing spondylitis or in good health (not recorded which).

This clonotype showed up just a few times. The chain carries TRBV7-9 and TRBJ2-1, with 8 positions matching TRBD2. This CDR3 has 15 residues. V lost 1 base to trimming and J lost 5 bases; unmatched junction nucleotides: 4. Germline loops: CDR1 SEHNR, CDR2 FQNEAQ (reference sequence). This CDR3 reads CASSLVGAGDNEQFF. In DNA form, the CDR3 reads TGTGCCAGCAGCTTAGTTGGAGCGGGAGACAATGAGCAGTTCTTC.

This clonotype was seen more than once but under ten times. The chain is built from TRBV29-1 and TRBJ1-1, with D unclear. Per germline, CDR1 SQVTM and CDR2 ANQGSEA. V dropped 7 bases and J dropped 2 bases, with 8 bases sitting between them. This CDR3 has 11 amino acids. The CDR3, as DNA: TGCAGCGCCGGGCTCAACACTGAAGCTTTCTTT. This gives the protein CSAGLNTEAFF.

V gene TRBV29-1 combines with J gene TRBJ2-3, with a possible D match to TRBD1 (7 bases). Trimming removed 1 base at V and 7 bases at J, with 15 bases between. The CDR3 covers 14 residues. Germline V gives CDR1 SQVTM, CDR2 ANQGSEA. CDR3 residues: CSVEVDQGGYTQYF. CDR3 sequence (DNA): TGCAGCGTTGAAGTGGATCAGGGGGGATATACGCAGTATTTT.

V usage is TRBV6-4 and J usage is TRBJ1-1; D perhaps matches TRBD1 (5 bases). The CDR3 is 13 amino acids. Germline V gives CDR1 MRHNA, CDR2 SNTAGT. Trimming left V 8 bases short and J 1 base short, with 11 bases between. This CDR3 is CASPGRPNTEAFF. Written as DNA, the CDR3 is TGTGCCAGCCCGGGACGCCCGAACACTGAAGCTTTCTTT.

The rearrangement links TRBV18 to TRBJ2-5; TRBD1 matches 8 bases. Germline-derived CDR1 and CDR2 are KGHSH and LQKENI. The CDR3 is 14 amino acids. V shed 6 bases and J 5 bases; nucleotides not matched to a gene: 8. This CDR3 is CASSPGQGWETQYF. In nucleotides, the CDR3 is TGTGCCAGCTCTCCCGGACAGGGCTGGGAGACCCAGTACTTC.

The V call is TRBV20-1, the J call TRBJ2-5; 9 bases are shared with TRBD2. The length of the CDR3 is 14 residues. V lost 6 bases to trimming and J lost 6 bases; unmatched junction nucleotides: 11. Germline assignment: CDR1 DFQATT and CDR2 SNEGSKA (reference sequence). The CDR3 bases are TGCAGTGCCACCATAGCGGGAGTTCGAAAGACCCAGTACTTC. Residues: CSATIAGVRKTQYF.

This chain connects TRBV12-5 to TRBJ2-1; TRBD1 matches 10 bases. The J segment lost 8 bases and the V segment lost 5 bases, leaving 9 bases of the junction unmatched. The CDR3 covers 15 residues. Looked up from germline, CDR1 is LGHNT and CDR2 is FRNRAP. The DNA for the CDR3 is TGTGCTAGTGGTGGACCGGGACAGGGGTGGCATGAGCAGTTCTTC. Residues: CASGGPGQGWHEQFF. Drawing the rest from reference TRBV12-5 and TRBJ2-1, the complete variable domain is DARVTQTPRHKVTEMGQEVTMRCQPILGHNTVFWYRQTMMQGLELLAYFRNRAPLDDSGMPKDRFSAEMPDATLATLKIQPSEPRDSAVYFCASGGPGQGWHEQFFGPGTRLTVL.

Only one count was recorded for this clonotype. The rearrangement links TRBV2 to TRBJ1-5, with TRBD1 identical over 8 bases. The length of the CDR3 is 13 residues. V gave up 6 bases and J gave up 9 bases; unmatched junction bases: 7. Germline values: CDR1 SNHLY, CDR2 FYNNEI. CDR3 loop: CASRATGEAPQHF. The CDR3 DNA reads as TGTGCCAGCAGGGCGACAGGGGAGGCGCCCCAGCATTTT.

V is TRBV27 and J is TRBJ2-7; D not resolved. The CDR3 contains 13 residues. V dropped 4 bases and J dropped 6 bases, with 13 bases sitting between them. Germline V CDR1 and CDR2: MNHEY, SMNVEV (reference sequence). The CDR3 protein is CASSSQHPSEQYF. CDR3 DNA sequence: TGTGCCAGCAGTTCCCAACATCCCTCCGAGCAGTACTTC.

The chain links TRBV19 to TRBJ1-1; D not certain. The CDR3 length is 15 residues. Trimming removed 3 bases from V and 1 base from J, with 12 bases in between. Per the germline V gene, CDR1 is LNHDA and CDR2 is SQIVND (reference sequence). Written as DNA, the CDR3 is TGTGCCAGTAGTATCAGTGCCCAGACGAACACTGAAGCTTTCTTT. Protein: CASSISAQTNTEAFF.

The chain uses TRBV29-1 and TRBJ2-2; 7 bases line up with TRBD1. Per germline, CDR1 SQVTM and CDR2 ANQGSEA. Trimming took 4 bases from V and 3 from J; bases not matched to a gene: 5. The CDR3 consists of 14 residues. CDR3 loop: CSVGGQGDTGELFF. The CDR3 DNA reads TGCAGCGTTGGAGGTCAGGGGGACACCGGGGAGCTGTTTTTT.

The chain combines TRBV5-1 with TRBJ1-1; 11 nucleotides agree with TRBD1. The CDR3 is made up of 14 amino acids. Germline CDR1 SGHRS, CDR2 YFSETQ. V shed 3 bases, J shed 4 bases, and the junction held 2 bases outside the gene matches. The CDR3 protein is CASSYGTGGTEAFF. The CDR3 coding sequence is TGCGCCAGCAGCTACGGGACAGGGGGCACTGAAGCTTTCTTT.

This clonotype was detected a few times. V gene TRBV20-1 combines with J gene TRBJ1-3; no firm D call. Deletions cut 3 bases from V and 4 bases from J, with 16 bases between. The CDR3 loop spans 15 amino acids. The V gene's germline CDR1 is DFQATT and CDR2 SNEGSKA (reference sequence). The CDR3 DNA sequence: TGCAGTGCTAGTGGGGTGGTGGGTCCAGGAAACACCATATATTTT. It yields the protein CSASGVVGPGNTIYF.

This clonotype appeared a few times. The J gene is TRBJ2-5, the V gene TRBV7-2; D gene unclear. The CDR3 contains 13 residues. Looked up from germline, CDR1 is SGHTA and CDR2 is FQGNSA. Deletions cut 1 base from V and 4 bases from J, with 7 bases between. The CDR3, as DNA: TGTGCCAGCAGCTTAGAAGCCCCAGAGACCCAGTACTTC. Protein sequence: CASSLEAPETQYF.

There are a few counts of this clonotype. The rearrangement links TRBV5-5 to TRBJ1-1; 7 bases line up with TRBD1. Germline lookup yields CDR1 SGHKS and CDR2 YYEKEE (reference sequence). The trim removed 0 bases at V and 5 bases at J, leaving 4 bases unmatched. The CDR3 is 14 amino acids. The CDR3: CASSLEGTVTEAFF. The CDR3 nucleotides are TGTGCCAGCAGCTTGGAGGGGACAGTAACTGAAGCTTTCTTT.

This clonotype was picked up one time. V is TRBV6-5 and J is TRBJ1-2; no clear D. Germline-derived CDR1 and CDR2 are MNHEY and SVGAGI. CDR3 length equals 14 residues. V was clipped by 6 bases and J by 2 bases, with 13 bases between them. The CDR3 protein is CASSPEGGNYGYTF. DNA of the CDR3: TGTGCCAGCAGCCCGGAGGGTGGCAACTATGGCTACACCTTC.

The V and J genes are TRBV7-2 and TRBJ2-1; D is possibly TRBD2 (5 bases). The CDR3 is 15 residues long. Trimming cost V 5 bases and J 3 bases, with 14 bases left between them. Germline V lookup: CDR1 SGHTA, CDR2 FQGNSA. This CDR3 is CASSQPGIYYNEQFF. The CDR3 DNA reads TGTGCCAGCAGCCAGCCCGGGATCTACTACAATGAGCAGTTCTTC.

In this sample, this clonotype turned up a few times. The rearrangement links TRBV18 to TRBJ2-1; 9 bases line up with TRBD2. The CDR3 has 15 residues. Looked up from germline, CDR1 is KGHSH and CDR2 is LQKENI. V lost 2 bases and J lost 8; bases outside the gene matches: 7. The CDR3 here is CASSPGPSGKYEQFF. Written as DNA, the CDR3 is TGTGCCAGCTCACCAGGCCCTAGCGGGAAATATGAGCAGTTCTTC.

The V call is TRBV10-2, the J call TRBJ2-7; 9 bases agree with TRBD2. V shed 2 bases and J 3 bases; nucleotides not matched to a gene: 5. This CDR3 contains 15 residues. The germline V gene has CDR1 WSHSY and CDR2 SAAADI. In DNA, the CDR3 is TGCGCCAGCAGTGAGAGTAGCGGGAGCATCTACGAGCAGTACTTC. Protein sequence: CASSESSGSIYEQYF.

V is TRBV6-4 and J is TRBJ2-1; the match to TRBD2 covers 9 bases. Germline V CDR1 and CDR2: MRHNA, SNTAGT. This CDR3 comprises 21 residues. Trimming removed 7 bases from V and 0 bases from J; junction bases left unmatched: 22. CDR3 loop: CASKDSLPLPGLASSYNEQFF. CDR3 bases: TGTGCCAGCAAAGACAGCCTGCCCCTTCCGGGACTAGCCAGCTCCTACAATGAGCAGTTCTTC.

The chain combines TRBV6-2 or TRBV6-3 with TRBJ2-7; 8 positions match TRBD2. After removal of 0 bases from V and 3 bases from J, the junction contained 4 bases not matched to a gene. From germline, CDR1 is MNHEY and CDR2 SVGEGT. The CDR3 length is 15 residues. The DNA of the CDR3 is TGTGCCAGCAGTTACTCGAGAAGCGGGAGCTACGAGCAGTACTTC. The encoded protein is CASSYSRSGSYEQYF.

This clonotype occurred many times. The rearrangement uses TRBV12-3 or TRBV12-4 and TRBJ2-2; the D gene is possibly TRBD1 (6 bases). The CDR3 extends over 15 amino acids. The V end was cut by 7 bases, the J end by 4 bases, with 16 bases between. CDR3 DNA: TGTGCCAGCACTCTGGGGGCAGGGCTCACCGGGGAGCTGTTTTTT. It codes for CASTLGAGLTGELFF.

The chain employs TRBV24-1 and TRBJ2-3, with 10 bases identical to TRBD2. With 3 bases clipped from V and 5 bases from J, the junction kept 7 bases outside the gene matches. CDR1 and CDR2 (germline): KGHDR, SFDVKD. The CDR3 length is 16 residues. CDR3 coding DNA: TGTGCCACCAGTGATCCCCTAGCGGGAGAAAAAGATACGCAGTATTTT. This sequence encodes CATSDPLAGEKDTQYF.

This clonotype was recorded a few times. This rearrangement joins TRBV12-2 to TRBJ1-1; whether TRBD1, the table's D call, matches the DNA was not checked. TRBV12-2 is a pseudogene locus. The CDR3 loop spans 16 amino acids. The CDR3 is CASRRRDALRDTEAFF. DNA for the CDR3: TGTGCAAGTCGCCGCCGGGACGCCTTAAGGGACACTGAAGCTTTCTTT.

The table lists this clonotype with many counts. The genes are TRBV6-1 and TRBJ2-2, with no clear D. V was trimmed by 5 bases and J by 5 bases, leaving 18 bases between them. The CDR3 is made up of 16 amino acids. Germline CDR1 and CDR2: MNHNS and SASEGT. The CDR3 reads CASSQRHRRPTGELFF. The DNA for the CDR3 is TGTGCCAGCAGTCAACGACACCGCCGACCGACCGGGGAGCTGTTTTTT.

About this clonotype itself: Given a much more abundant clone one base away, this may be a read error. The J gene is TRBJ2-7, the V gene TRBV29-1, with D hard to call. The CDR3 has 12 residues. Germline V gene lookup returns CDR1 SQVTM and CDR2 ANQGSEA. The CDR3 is CSVAEISYVQYF. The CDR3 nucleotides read TGCAGCGTTGCAGAGATCTCCTACGTGCAGTACTTC.

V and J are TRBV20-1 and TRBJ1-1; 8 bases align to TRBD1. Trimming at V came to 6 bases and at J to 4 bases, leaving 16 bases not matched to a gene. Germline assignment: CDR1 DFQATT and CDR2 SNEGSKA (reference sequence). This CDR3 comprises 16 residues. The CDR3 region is CSAIPPDREWTTEAFF. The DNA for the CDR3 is TGCAGTGCGATCCCCCCGGACAGGGAATGGACCACTGAAGCTTTCTTT.